This T cell receptor (beta chain) was identified in a study of blood T cell repertoires in COVID-19. Whole-study context: Acute-phase and convalescent COVID-19 samples originated in the United States, Italy and Spain. The analysed material was cDNA or gDNA that came from T cells, B-cell-depleted T cells, or PBMCs.

Source study methods: Amplification with reference gene primers provided the estimates of nucleated cell counts. Generated by immunoSEQ multiplex PCR, the TCRdb table keeps only in-frame clones and is missing some. V, J and clone size are those of that table, while D and trimming were read from the DNA. The table has hundreds of thousands of clones, around 89% seen once. The V end was cut by 2 bases, the J end by 1 base, with 17 bases between. The CDR3 covers 17 residues. CDR1 MDHEN and CDR2 SYDVKM come from the germline V gene. Sequenced input: peripheral blood. This chain connects TRBV28 to TRBJ1-1, with D perhaps matching TRBD1 (5 bases). This clonotype was sampled from a woman younger than 45 with COVID-19, enrolled during active disease. CDR3: CASSLEQWTTRNTEAFF. CDR3 nucleotide sequence: TGTGCCAGCAGTTTAGAACAGTGGACAACCAGGAACACTGAAGCTTTCTTT.